This T cell receptor (beta chain) is from a study of T cell repertoires in cytomegalovirus infection (dated by TCRdb to between 2017 and 2020). Regarding the study in general: The HLA type of each donor mattered for the analysis, because public TCR beta signatures pointed to carriage of CMV infection along with the matching HLA type. What the work shows at the level of the full study, not this receptor alone: Cumulative frequency of public TCR beta family members discriminated carriers of CMV infection plus the relevant HLA type in this cohort and an independent roughly 330-donor cohort. The ex vivo response was dominated by HLA-C-restricted CMV-specific TCR beta clonotypes, which also provided the single most frequent clonotype in two of eight donors.

TCRdb shows the sequencer as Illumina HiSeq 1500. TCRdb reran the public reads through fastp at Q25 and MiXCR, keeping productive beta chains. For every CDR3 protein sequence, its rows merge into one entry that carries the most common genes and DNA. This sample is represented by about 360,000 distinct CDR3 sequences; 15% to 20% of them were singletons. The top ten clonotypes cover 8.5% to 10% of the sample. This clonotype was seen only once. This clone's antigen is unknown. No base quality values were provided; no much bigger clone lies one nucleotide off. One read offers little support. As encoded in the germline V gene, CDR1 is SQVTM while CDR2 is ANQGSEA. The CDR3 spans 12 residues, from the cysteine through the phenylalanine. Only the CDR3 DNA is retained, 36 bases long and in frame from the first base. At the junction V is shortened by 4 bases and J by 8 bases; bases outside the gene matches: 4.

This clonotype was sampled from a human donor in good health (CMV status not recorded). Some clones in this sample may be carry-over from other donors' samples. Sequences were obtained from PBMCs. The sequence is built from TRBV29-1 and TRBJ1-1, with 10 bases matching TRBD1. The CDR3 region has the sequence CSVADRGLEAFF. The sequenced DNA is TGCAGCGTTGCGGACAGGGGGTTGGAAGCTTTCTTT.